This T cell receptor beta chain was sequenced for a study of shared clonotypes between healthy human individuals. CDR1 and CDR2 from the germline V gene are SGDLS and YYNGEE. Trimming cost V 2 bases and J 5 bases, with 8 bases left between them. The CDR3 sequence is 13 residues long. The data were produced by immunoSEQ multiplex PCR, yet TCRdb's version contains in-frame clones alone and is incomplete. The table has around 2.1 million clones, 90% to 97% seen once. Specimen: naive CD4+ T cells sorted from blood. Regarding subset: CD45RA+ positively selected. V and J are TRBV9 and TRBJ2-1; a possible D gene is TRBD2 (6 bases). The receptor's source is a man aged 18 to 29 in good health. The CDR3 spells CASSVGLHNEQFF. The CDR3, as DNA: TGTGCCAGCAGCGTGGGACTCCACAATGAGCAGTTCTTC.